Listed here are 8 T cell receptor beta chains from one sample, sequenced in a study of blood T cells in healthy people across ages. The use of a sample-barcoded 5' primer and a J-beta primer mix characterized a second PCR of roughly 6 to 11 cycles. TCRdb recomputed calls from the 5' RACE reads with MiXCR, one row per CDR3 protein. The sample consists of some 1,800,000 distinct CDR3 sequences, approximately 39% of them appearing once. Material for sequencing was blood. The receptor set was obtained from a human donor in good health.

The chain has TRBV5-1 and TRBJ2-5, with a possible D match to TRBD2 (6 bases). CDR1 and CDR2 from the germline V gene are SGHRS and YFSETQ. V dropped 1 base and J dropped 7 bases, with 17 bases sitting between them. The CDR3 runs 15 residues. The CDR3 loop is CASSLSTRQGGTQYF. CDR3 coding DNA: TGCGCCAGCAGCTTGTCTACTCGTCAGGGAGGGACCCAGTACTTC.

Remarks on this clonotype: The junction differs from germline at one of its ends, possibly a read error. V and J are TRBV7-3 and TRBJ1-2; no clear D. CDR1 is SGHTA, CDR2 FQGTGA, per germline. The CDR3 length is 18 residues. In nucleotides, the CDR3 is TGTGCCAGTAGCTTAACGGGATATCCTGCGTCCCCTAACTATGGCTACACCTTC. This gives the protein CASSLTGYPASPNYGYTF. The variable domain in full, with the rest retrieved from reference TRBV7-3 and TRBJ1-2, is GAGVSQTPSNKVTEKGKYVELRCDPISGHTALYWYRQSLGQGPEFLIYFQGTGAADDSGLPNDRFFAVRPEGSVSTLKIQRTERGDSAVYLCASSLTGYPASPNYGYTFGSGTRLTVV.

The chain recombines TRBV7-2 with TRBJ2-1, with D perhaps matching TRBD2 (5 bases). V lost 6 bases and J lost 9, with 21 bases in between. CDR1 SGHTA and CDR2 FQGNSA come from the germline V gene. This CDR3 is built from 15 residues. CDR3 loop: CASSRRIGLEGEQFF. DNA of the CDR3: TGTGCCAGCAGTAGGAGGATCGGGCTAGAGGGTGAGCAGTTCTTC.

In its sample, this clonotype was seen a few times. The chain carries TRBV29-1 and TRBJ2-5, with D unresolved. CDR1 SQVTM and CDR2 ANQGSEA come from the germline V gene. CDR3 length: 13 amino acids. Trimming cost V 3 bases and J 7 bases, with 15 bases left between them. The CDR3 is CSVDNLLIRTQYF. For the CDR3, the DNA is TGCAGCGTTGATAACCTGCTTATTAGGACCCAGTACTTC.

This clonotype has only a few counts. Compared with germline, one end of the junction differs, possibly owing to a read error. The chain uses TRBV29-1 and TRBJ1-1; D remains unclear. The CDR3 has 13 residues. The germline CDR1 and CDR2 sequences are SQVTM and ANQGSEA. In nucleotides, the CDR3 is TGCAGCGTTGTCGGGCAGGTGAACTCTGAAGCTTTCTTT. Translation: CSVVGQVNSEAFF.

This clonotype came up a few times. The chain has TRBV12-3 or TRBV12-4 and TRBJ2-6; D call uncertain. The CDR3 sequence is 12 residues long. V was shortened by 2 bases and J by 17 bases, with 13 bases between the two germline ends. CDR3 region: CASSLFGQVLTF. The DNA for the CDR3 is TGTGCCAGCAGTTTATTTGGTCAGGTATTGACTTTC.

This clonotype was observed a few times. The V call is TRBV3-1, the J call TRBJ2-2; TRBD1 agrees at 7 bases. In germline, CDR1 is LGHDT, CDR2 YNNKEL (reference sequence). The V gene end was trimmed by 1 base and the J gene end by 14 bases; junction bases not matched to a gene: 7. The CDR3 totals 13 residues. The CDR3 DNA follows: TGTGCCAGCAGCCAAGGACGACAGGGTTATCTGTTTTTT. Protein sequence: CASSQGRQGYLFF.

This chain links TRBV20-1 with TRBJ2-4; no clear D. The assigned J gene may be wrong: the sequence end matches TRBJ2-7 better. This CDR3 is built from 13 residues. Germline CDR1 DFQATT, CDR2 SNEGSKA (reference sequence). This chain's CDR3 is CSVRPPAPYEQYF. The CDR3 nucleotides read TGCAGTGTCAGGCCCCCTGCCCCCTACGAGCAGTACTTC.